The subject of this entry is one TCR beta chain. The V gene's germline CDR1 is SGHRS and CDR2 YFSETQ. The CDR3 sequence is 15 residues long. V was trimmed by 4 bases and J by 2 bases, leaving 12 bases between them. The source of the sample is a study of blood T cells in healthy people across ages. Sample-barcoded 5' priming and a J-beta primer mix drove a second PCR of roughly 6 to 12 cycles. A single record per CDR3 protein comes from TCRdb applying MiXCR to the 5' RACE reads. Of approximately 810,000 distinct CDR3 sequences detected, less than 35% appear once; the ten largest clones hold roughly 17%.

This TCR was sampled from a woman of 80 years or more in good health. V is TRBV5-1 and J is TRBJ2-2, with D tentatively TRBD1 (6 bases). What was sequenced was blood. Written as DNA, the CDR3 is TGCGCCAGCAGCATTGGACAGTTTAACACCGGGGAGCTGTTTTTT. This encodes CASSIGQFNTGELFF.